The following is a T cell receptor beta chain sequence with its context. Its antigen is unidentified. Sequence at one end of the junction differs from germline and may be a read error. Next came a second PCR, run for about 6 to 12 cycles, which used a sample-barcoded 5' primer along with a J-beta primer mix. Unique molecular identifiers of 12 random nucleotides labeled each cDNA. From the 5' RACE reads, TCRdb called clonotypes with MiXCR, one entry per CDR3 protein. The profile shows 720,000 or so distinct CDR3 sequences, around 38% of them singletons. This entry comes from a study of blood T cells in healthy people across ages. Overall study: Researchers report that template switching captured about one barcoded beta molecule per two T cells. Notes on the study in general: Higher diversity and more naive CD4+ cells were features of long-lived donors, compared to aged donors. TCR beta diversity, measured per million T cells, fell in a roughly linear way with age.

The V gene's germline CDR1 is DFQATT and CDR2 SNEGSKA (reference sequence). This CDR3 is 15 amino acids long. The clonotype comes from an elderly man in good health. The J gene is TRBJ2-7, the V gene TRBV20-1, with 9 bases fitting TRBD1. The source material was blood. The CDR3 sequence is CSARDRDRVPYEQNF. CDR3 nucleotide sequence: TGCAGTGCTAGAGACCGGGACAGGGTTCCCTACGAGCAGAACTTC.